The clone carrying this T cell receptor beta chain was found many times. What it binds is unknown. Per germline, CDR1 MNHEY and CDR2 SMNVEV (reference sequence). This CDR3 spans 13 amino acids. V shed 6 bases, J shed 6 bases, and the junction held 6 bases outside the gene matches. This record belongs to a study of CD8 T cells in ankylosing spondylitis. The study's findings and limits: Blood from ankylosing spondylitis patients appeared to carry a characteristic roughly eight-variant TCR beta motif. Reports say disease-linked clones showed up significantly more in matched ankylosing spondylitis synovial fluid.

Preparation of TCR beta libraries was done by quantitative 5'-RACE with molecular barcodes. TCRdb re-analysed the 5' RACE reads in MiXCR, keeping a single row per CDR3 protein. The sample lists about 210,000 distinct CDR3 sequences; 6% to 8.5% were seen once. The sequenced material came from blood, either unsorted or a sorted T cell fraction (not recorded which). This clonotype was sampled from a male donor with ankylosing spondylitis. The chain combines TRBV27 with TRBJ1-2; TRBD1 agrees at 8 bases. CDR3 protein: CASSPRDRNGYTF. The CDR3 coding sequence is TGTGCCAGCAGCCCCAGGGACAGGAATGGCTACACCTTC.